The T cell receptor (beta chain) described here comes from a study of blood T cell repertoires in COVID-19. The wider study: Acute and convalescent COVID-19 samples came from the United States, Italy and Spain. Sample material is recorded as cDNA or gDNA derived from T cells, B-cell-depleted T cells, or PBMCs.

This clone was recorded a few times. Each participant's cohort was designated according to participant-reported clinical history. The CDR3 has 15 residues. Germline V gene data show CDR1 as MNHEY and CDR2 as SVGAGI. V gave up 6 bases and J gave up 4 bases; unmatched junction bases: 4. Here immunoSEQ multiplex PCR was the method, and the copy in TCRdb shows in-frame clones only, minus some. The repertoire holds under 250,000 clones, with roughly 85% as singletons. The sequence was collected from a woman in her fifties or sixties with acute COVID-19. The sequenced sample consisted of PBMCs or T cells enriched from blood (not recorded which). This chain joins TRBV6-5 and TRBJ1-5; 12 positions agree with TRBD1. The CDR3 coding sequence is TGTGCCAGCAGGTCGGGACAGGGGGCGAATCAGCCCCAGCATTTT. It codes for CASRSGQGANQPQHF.